This T cell receptor (beta chain) was obtained from a study of CD8 T cells in ankylosing spondylitis. From the 5' RACE reads, TCRdb called clonotypes with MiXCR, one entry per CDR3 protein. The data contain some 130,000 distinct CDR3 sequences, around 7.9% of them seen just once; the ten biggest clones take up over 10%. Germline V gives CDR1 SEHNR, CDR2 FQNEAQ (reference sequence). V was clipped by 0 bases and J by 6 bases, with 11 bases between them. This CDR3 comprises 15 residues. This clonotype occurred many times. The sequenced material came from blood, either unsorted or a sorted T cell fraction (not recorded which). This chain links TRBV7-9 with TRBJ1-4, with D possibly TRBD1 on 5 matching bases. This TCR derives from a female donor with ankylosing spondylitis or in good health (not recorded which). The CDR3 reads CASSLALDMDEKLFF. The CDR3 nucleotides are TGTGCCAGCAGCTTAGCGCTGGACATGGATGAAAAACTGTTTTTT.